Listed here are 8 T cell receptor beta chains from one sample, sequenced in a study of response to subunit inactivated influenza vaccine. MiXCR, run by TCRdb on the RT-PCR reads, gives a single entry per CDR3 protein. The sample shows about 830,000 distinct CDR3 sequences, approximately 18% of them seen only once. The sample was PBMCs from blood, taken 4 to 6 days after vaccination. These receptors were obtained from a man between 45 and 60 years old who received an inactivated influenza vaccine.

This clonotype was counted only a few times. V gene TRBV13 combines with J gene TRBJ1-2, with D possibly matching TRBD1 (5 bases). Germline loops: CDR1 PRHDT, CDR2 FYEKMQ (reference sequence). The CDR3 runs to 15 residues. Trimming took off 3 bases at V and 7 bases at J, with 18 bases between the two ends. CDR3 loop: CASSLGTGGSFGYTF. In DNA, the CDR3 is TGTGCCAGCAGCTTGGGGACGGGGGGGAGTTTTGGCTACACCTTC.

This clonotype was counted ten times or more. The chain combines TRBV12-3 or TRBV12-4 with TRBJ1-6; 7 positions agree with TRBD1. The CDR3 runs to 14 residues. The J segment lost 6 bases and the V segment lost 6 bases, leaving 5 bases of the junction unmatched. DNA for the CDR3: TGTGCCAGCAGGCCCGGGACAGTTAATTCACCCCTCCACTTT. Its protein product is CASRPGTVNSPLHF.

In its sample, this clonotype was seen a few times. The J gene is TRBJ2-1, the V gene TRBV7-2; TRBD2 matches at 10 bases. CDR1 and CDR2 from the germline V gene are SGHTA and FQGNSA. J lost 9 bases, V lost 3 bases, and 8 bases had no gene match. The CDR3 spans 15 residues. The CDR3 is CASSLASGSVSEQFF. In DNA form, the CDR3 reads TGTGCCAGCAGCTTGGCTAGCGGGAGTGTGAGTGAGCAGTTCTTC.

The chain joins TRBV20-1 to TRBJ2-1; the D gene could be TRBD1 or TRBD2 (6 bases each). V lost 8 bases, J lost 7 bases, and 18 bases lay in between. This CDR3 is built from 13 residues. CDR1 is DFQATT and CDR2 is SNEGSKA in the germline V gene (reference sequence). CDR3 loop: CSLRGEFGNEQFF. The DNA for the CDR3 is TGCAGTTTGAGGGGGGAGTTTGGGAATGAGCAGTTCTTC.

The chain combines TRBV5-1 with TRBJ2-2, with a tentative D call TRBD1 (6 bases). Germline V CDR1 and CDR2: SGHRS, YFSETQ. Trimming took off 4 bases at V and 5 bases at J, with 15 bases between the two ends. The CDR3 is 15 amino acids. DNA of the CDR3: TGCGCCAGCAGCGTCCGGGACACACAAACCGGGGAGCTGTTTTTT. As protein: CASSVRDTQTGELFF.

This clonotype was seen a few times. J is TRBJ2-5 and V is TRBV10-3; 7 positions agree with TRBD2. Per the germline V gene, CDR1 is ENHRY and CDR2 is SYGVKD. The CDR3 spans 15 residues. V trimming: 2 bases; J trimming: 4 bases; junction bases outside the gene matches: 7. Written as DNA, the CDR3 is TGTGCCATCAGTGAGCGGGGAGGGCAGGGAGAGACCCAGTACTTC. Protein: CAISERGGQGETQYF.

This clonotype was detected a few times. The rearrangement uses TRBV7-8 and TRBJ2-2, with 8 bases that match TRBD2. V lost 5 bases to trimming and J lost 7 bases; unmatched junction nucleotides: 9. Germline assignment: CDR1 SGHVS and CDR2 FQNEAQ. The CDR3 is made up of 15 amino acids. DNA of the CDR3: TGTGCCAGCAGCGCGAAGCGGGAGAGGGGCGGGGAGCTGTTTTTT. It translates to CASSAKRERGGELFF.

This clonotype was recorded a few times. This chain joins TRBV5-1 and TRBJ2-1; 9 bases are shared with TRBD1. V dropped 3 bases and J dropped 14; count of bases not matched to a gene: 12. This CDR3 comprises 14 residues. Per germline, CDR1 SGHRS and CDR2 YFSETQ. CDR3 residues: CASSSPGTGKREFF. In DNA, the CDR3 is TGCGCCAGCAGCTCGCCCGGGACAGGGAAGAGGGAGTTCTTC.